The next 30 T cell receptor beta chains were all read from a single sample in a study of beta chain features in type 1 diabetes. Study-wide results and caveats: Among patients with Type 1 diabetes, TCRB CDR3s were moderately but significantly shorter in every one of the four CD4+ subsets.

These receptors' antigens are unknown. All of the isolated RNA was reverse transcribed, so expressed TCRB transcripts were sequenced. Clones were read by immunoSEQ multiplex PCR, and TCRdb kept only the in-frame ones, dropping some. The sample gives roughly 220,000 clones, 16% of which show up once; more than 0.075% is in the top ten. Sequencing was carried out using naive CD4+ T cells from blood. The receptors originated from a man between 25 and 39 years old with type 1 diabetes.

The gene calls are TRBV27 and TRBJ1-1; possible D gene TRBD1, 6 bases. This CDR3 region has 16 residues. The V end was cut by 6 bases, the J end by 8 bases, with 25 bases between. The germline V gene has CDR1 MNHEY and CDR2 SMNVEV (reference sequence). CDR3: CASSPTGWGDYVEAFF. The CDR3 DNA follows: TGTGCCAGCAGCCCCACAGGGTGGGGGGATTATGTAGAAGCTTTCTTT.

V and J are TRBV5-1 and TRBJ2-5; TRBD1 matches 8 bases. Unmatched junction bases numbered 7, after V lost 1 base and J lost 5 bases. The CDR3 runs 15 residues. From germline, CDR1 is SGHRS and CDR2 YFSETQ. The CDR3 sequence is CASSLNGQGVETQYF. The CDR3 DNA is TGCGCCAGCAGCTTGAATGGACAGGGAGTGGAGACCCAGTACTTC.

The V call is TRBV7-8, the J call TRBJ2-4; tentative D call: TRBD2 (5 bases). The V gene lost 1 base and the J gene lost 4 bases, with 11 bases spanning the gap. Germline CDR1 is SGHVS and CDR2 is FQNEAQ. CDR3 length: 15 amino acids. CDR3 sequence reads: CASSLDYGGKNIQYF. The CDR3 nucleotides read TGTGCCAGCAGCTTAGACTACGGCGGGAAAAACATTCAGTACTTC.

This chain joins TRBV28 and TRBJ2-7, with D uncertain. Germline V gene sequence: CDR1 MDHEN, CDR2 SYDVKM. V gave up 4 bases and J gave up 4 bases, with 11 bases separating them. The CDR3 is made up of 13 amino acids. DNA for the CDR3: TGTGCCAGCAGTTCGCTGACTCCATACGAGCAGTACTTC. Protein: CASSSLTPYEQYF.

The J gene is TRBJ2-3, the V gene TRBV2, with D unclear. V was trimmed by 3 bases and J by 6 bases, leaving 4 bases between them. The CDR3 sequence is 11 residues long. Germline-derived CDR1 and CDR2 are SNHLY and FYNNEI. CDR3 sequence reads: CASSDDDTQYF. As DNA, the CDR3 is TGTGCCAGCAGTGACGACGATACGCAGTATTTT.

This clone was seen more than once but under ten times. The chain employs TRBV4-3 and TRBJ2-3, with unresolved D. V was clipped by 0 bases and J by 1 base, with 8 bases between them. Germline values: CDR1 LGHNA, CDR2 YSLEER. The CDR3 runs 15 residues. The CDR3 DNA is TGCGCCAGCAGCCAAGATCAGGACCGCACAGATACGCAGTATTTT. Protein product: CASSQDQDRTDTQYF.

This clone showed up just a few times. Other DNA sequences in this sample translate to the same CDR3. This chain uses TRBV7-9 with TRBJ2-3; D remains unclear. CDR3 length: 13 amino acids. The germline V gene encodes CDR1 SEHNR and CDR2 FQNEAQ (reference sequence). The V end was cut by 3 bases, the J end by 0 bases, with 4 bases between. CDR3 bases: TGTGCCAGCAGCTTGGGCAGCACAGATACGCAGTATTTT. This translates into CASSLGSTDTQYF.

This chain joins TRBV7-9 and TRBJ2-1; TRBD1 or TRBD2 may be the D gene (5 bases each). CDR1 and CDR2 (germline): SEHNR, FQNEAQ (reference sequence). Trimming shortened V by 5 bases and J by 7 bases, and 15 bases separated the two germline ends. The CDR3 is 14 residues long. CDR3 sequence: CASSLGTDPNEQFF. The CDR3 coding sequence is TGTGCCAGCAGCCTCGGGACGGACCCTAATGAGCAGTTCTTC. The variable domain in full, completed from reference TRBV7-9 and TRBJ2-1, reads DTGVSQNPRHKITKRGQNVTFRCDPISEHNRLYWYRQTLGQGPEFLTYFQNEAQLEKSRLLSDRFSAERPKGSFSTLEIQRTEQGDSAMYLCASSLGTDPNEQFFGPGTRLTVL.

This clone was picked up a small number of times. V gene TRBV21-1 combines with J gene TRBJ2-1; TRBD1, as called in the table, went unchecked against the DNA. TRBV21-1 is assigned pseudogene status. This CDR3 spans 14 amino acids. The CDR3 region has the DNA TGTGCCAGCAGCGGGGCAGCACATAACAATGAGCAGTTCTTC. Amino acid sequence: CASSGAAHNNEQFF.

This clone turned up a few times. The chain is built from TRBV29-1 and TRBJ2-5; 7 positions agree with TRBD2. V gave up 3 bases and J gave up 3 bases; unmatched junction bases: 4. From germline, CDR1 is SQVTM and CDR2 ANQGSEA. The CDR3 covers 13 residues. The CDR3 reads CSVDFAGEETQYF. The CDR3 DNA is TGCAGCGTTGACTTTGCGGGAGAAGAGACCCAGTACTTC.

This clone was detected a few times. The gene calls are TRBV9 and TRBJ2-5, with 9 bases matching TRBD1. The V segment lost 6 bases and the J segment 5 bases; nucleotides outside the gene matches: 8. Germline V gene sequence: CDR1 SGDLS, CDR2 YYNGEE. The CDR3 has 14 amino acids. The CDR3: CASTETGGGETQYF. The DNA for the CDR3 is TGTGCCAGCACCGAAACAGGGGGCGGGGAGACCCAGTACTTC.

This chain connects TRBV7-9 to TRBJ2-7, with D perhaps TRBD1 or TRBD2 (5 bases each). V lost 6 bases, J lost 5 bases, and 14 bases lay in between. This CDR3 is 13 amino acids long. Germline loops: CDR1 SEHNR, CDR2 FQNEAQ (reference sequence). The CDR3 reads CASRGTDRDEQYF. DNA for the CDR3: TGTGCCAGCAGGGGGACCGACCGGGACGAGCAGTACTTC. Looking up the rest from reference TRBV7-9 and TRBJ2-7 gives the full variable domain: DTGVSQNPRHKITKRGQNVTFRCDPISEHNRLYWYRQTLGQGPEFLTYFQNEAQLEKSRLLSDRFSAERPKGSFSTLEIQRTEQGDSAMYLCASRGTDRDEQYFGPGTRLTVT.

The gene calls are TRBV25-1 and TRBJ1-2; 11 nucleotides agree with TRBD1. The CDR3 totals 15 residues. V dropped 6 bases and J dropped 5; count of bases not matched to a gene: 8. The V gene's germline CDR1 is MGHDK and CDR2 SYGVNS. The CDR3 coding sequence is TGTGCCAGCAGCGCACCGGGACAGGGGGAGTATGGCTACACCTTC. Its translation: CASSAPGQGEYGYTF.

This clone was detected a few times. The rearrangement uses TRBV29-1 and TRBJ2-1, with D tentatively TRBD2 (6 bases). This CDR3 comprises 12 residues. V lost 4 bases and J lost 6, with 10 bases in between. In germline, CDR1 is SQVTM, CDR2 ANQGSEA. The DNA for the CDR3 is TGCAGCGTTGCACTAGCTTCCAATGAGCAGTTCTTC. It translates to CSVALASNEQFF.

The rearrangement links TRBV7-9 to TRBJ1-2; D not resolved. This CDR3 comprises 12 residues. Trimming pared 5 bases from V and 8 bases from J, leaving 12 bases between. The germline CDR1 and CDR2 sequences are SEHNR and FQNEAQ (reference sequence). This CDR3 is CASSPLSGGYTF. Here the CDR3 DNA reads TGTGCCAGCAGCCCCCTCTCTGGAGGCTACACCTTC. The full variable domain, with the rest looked up from reference TRBV7-9 and TRBJ1-2, is DTGVSQNPRHKITKRGQNVTFRCDPISEHNRLYWYRQTLGQGPEFLTYFQNEAQLEKSRLLSDRFSAERPKGSFSTLEIQRTEQGDSAMYLCASSPLSGGYTFGSGTRLTVV.

This clone showed up just a few times. This sample also contains other DNA sequences that code for the same CDR3. V usage is TRBV5-1 and J usage is TRBJ2-1, with no clear D. The V gene lost 0 bases and the J gene lost 7 bases, with 2 bases spanning the gap. Per the germline V gene, CDR1 is SGHRS and CDR2 is YFSETQ. The CDR3 covers 11 residues. The CDR3 nucleotides read TGCGCCAGCAGCTTGGAGAATGAGCAGTTCTTC. It specifies CASSLENEQFF. The whole variable domain, filled in from reference TRBV5-1 and TRBJ2-1, reads KAGVTQTPRYLIKTRGQQVTLSCSPISGHRSVSWYQQTPGQGLQFLFEYFSETQRNKGNFPGRFSGRQFSNSRSEMNVSTLELGDSALYLCASSLENEQFFGPGTRLTVL.

This clone was picked up a small number of times. CDR3 residues: CSAPSWDTEETQYF. The CDR3 coding sequence is TGCAGCGCCCCAAGTTGGGACACTGAAGAGACCCAGTACTTC. V and J are TRBV29-1 and TRBJ2-5, with a weak D call TRBD1 (6 bases). CDR3 size: 14 residues. Germline V gives CDR1 SQVTM, CDR2 ANQGSEA. V was trimmed by 7 bases and J by 3 bases, leaving 18 bases between them.

The chain couples TRBV29-1 to TRBJ2-3, with 8 bases matching TRBD1. CDR3 length equals 13 residues. Germline V gene lookup returns CDR1 SQVTM and CDR2 ANQGSEA. The V segment lost 3 bases and the J segment 6 bases; nucleotides outside the gene matches: 5. CDR3 residues: CSVDGGQEDTQYF. In DNA form, the CDR3 reads TGCAGCGTTGATGGGGGACAGGAGGATACGCAGTATTTT.

As concerns this clone: The sample contains more than one DNA sequence encoding this CDR3. The rearrangement uses TRBV29-1 and TRBJ2-7, with 10 bases aligning to TRBD1. The CDR3 is 12 amino acids. With 5 bases clipped from V and 5 bases from J, the junction kept 3 bases outside the gene matches. Germline-derived CDR1 and CDR2 are SQVTM and ANQGSEA. The CDR3 sequence: CSVRDRGHEQYF. The CDR3 region has the DNA TGCAGCGTTCGGGACAGGGGACACGAGCAGTACTTC.

This clone appeared a few times. The chain joins TRBV29-1 to TRBJ2-3; 9 bases are shared with TRBD1. Germline assignment: CDR1 SQVTM and CDR2 ANQGSEA. The CDR3 is 14 residues long. The V and J ends lost 5 bases and 3 bases, in that order; junction bases with no gene match: 6. CDR3 protein: CSVLQGARTDTQYF. The CDR3 bases are TGCAGCGTTCTACAGGGGGCGCGTACAGATACGCAGTATTTT.

V gene TRBV10-3 combines with J gene TRBJ1-1; D remains ambiguous. The CDR3 contains 14 residues. V shed 7 bases and J shed 1 base, with 13 bases lying between them. CDR1 and CDR2 (germline): ENHRY, SYGVKD. CDR3 in DNA: TGTGCCATCAAACGTGAGACGGAGAACACTGAAGCTTTCTTT. Protein product: CAIKRETENTEAFF.

This clone has a handful of counts. The chain links TRBV7-8 to TRBJ2-3; D is unclear. Trimming left V 2 bases short and J 4 bases short, with 1 base between. This CDR3 spans 11 amino acids. Looked up from germline, CDR1 is SGHVS and CDR2 is FQNEAQ. In DNA form, the CDR3 reads TGTGCCAGCAGCTTATCAGATACGCAGTATTTT. Its protein product is CASSLSDTQYF.

In its sample, this clone was seen a few times. V gene TRBV29-1 combines with J gene TRBJ2-1, with D possibly matching TRBD2 (6 bases). CDR3 length equals 14 residues. V was clipped by 0 bases and J by 9 bases, with 15 bases between them. Germline V lookup: CDR1 SQVTM, CDR2 ANQGSEA. DNA of the CDR3: TGCAGCGTTGAAGACTTGCGGGAACCCAGTGAGCAGTTCTTC. Translation gives CSVEDLREPSEQFF.

This clone was observed a handful of times. The chain joins TRBV27 to TRBJ2-5; D possibly matches TRBD1 or TRBD2 (7 bases each). The CDR3 length is 16 residues. Trimming stripped 4 bases from V and 3 bases from J, with 18 bases between. Germline V gives CDR1 MNHEY, CDR2 SMNVEV (reference sequence). DNA of the CDR3: TGTGCCAGCAGTTCCTTTGGGAGGGACAGAGAAGAGACCCAGTACTTC. It is translated as CASSSFGRDREETQYF.

This chain connects TRBV4-2 to TRBJ2-1; 8 positions match TRBD2. Losses at the gene ends were 4 bases for V and 7 bases for J; bases not matched to a gene: 12. The germline gives CDR1 LGHNA, CDR2 YNFKEQ. This CDR3 is 16 amino acids long. This CDR3 reads CASSLAAAGAINEQFF. The CDR3 coding sequence is TGTGCCAGCAGCCTTGCCGCAGCGGGAGCAATAAATGAGCAGTTCTTC.

This clone was seen a few times. The chain carries TRBV4-2 and TRBJ1-2, with D perhaps matching TRBD1 (5 bases). V gave up 0 bases and J gave up 5 bases, with 10 bases separating them. CDR1 and CDR2 from the germline V gene are LGHNA and YNFKEQ. The CDR3 is 14 residues long. The CDR3, as DNA: TGTGCCAGCAGCCAAGAACCAGGGCTATATGGCTACACCTTC. Amino acid sequence: CASSQEPGLYGYTF.

This clone was seen a handful of times. This chain joins TRBV27 and TRBJ2-3, with D hard to call. The V end lost 5 bases, the J end lost 0 bases, and 6 bases lay between the germline ends. This CDR3 has 13 residues. Germline CDR1 is MNHEY and CDR2 is SMNVEV (reference sequence). The CDR3 nucleotides are TGTGCCAGCAGTCGCCAGAGCACAGATACGCAGTATTTT. This translates into CASSRQSTDTQYF.

In its sample, this clone was seen a few times. The chain combines TRBV30 with TRBJ2-4; D is uncertain. Germline V gene sequence: CDR1 GTSNPN, CDR2 SVGIG (reference sequence). This CDR3 region has 15 residues. Trimming pared 3 bases from V and 0 bases from J, leaving 12 bases between. The CDR3 spells CAWSGIFVAKNIQYF. In DNA form, the CDR3 reads TGTGCCTGGAGCGGAATTTTTGTAGCCAAAAACATTCAGTACTTC.

The chain has TRBV21-1 and TRBJ2-1; the table's D call TRBD2 went unverified against the DNA. TRBV21-1 is assigned pseudogene status. This CDR3 is built from 15 residues. The DNA of the CDR3 is TGTGCCAGCAGCAAAGAGGGGGGAGGGCCGAATGAGCAGTTCTTC. Its translation: CASSKEGGGPNEQFF.

This clone has a handful of counts. J is TRBJ2-3 and V is TRBV2, with D maybe TRBD2 (5 bases). The CDR3 covers 14 residues. V lost 8 bases to trimming and J lost 3 bases, with 15 bases between them. The germline gives CDR1 SNHLY, CDR2 FYNNEI. The CDR3 sequence is CASRTGRTTDTQYF. In DNA form, the CDR3 reads TGTGCCAGCCGCACTGGACGGACTACAGATACGCAGTATTTT.